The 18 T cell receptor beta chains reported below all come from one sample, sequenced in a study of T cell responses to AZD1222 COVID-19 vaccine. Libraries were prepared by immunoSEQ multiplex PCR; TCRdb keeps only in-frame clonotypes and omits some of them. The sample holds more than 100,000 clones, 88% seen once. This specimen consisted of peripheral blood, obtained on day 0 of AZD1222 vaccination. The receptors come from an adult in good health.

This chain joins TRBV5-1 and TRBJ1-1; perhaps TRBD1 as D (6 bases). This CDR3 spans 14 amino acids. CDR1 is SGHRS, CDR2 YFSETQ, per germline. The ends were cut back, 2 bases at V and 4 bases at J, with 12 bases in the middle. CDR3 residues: CASSFGGLGTEAFF. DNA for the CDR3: TGCGCCAGCAGCTTCGGGGGGCTCGGCACTGAAGCTTTCTTT. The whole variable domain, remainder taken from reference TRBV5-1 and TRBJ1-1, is KAGVTQTPRYLIKTRGQQVTLSCSPISGHRSVSWYQQTPGQGLQFLFEYFSETQRNKGNFPGRFSGRQFSNSRSEMNVSTLELGDSALYLCASSFGGLGTEAFFGQGTRLTVV.

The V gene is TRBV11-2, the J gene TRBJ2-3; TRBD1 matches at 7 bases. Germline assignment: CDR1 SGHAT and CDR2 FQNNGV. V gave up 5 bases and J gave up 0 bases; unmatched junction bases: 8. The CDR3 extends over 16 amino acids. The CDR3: CASSLQGPPSTDTQYF. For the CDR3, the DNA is TGTGCCAGCAGCCTACAGGGGCCACCTAGCACAGATACGCAGTATTTT. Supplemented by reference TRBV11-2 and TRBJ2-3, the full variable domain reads EAGVAQSPRYKIIEKRQSVAFWCNPISGHATLYWYQQILGQGPKLLIQFQNNGVVDDSQLPKDRFSAERLKGVDSTLKIQPAKLEDSAVYLCASSLQGPPSTDTQYFGPGTRLTVL.

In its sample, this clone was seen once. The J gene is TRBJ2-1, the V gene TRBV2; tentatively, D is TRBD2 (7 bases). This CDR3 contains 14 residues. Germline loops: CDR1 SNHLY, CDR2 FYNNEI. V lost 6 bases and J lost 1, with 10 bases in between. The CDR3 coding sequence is TGTGCCAGCAGAGGGGGGGGGTCCTACAATGAGCAGTTCTTC. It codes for CASRGGGSYNEQFF.

The DNA for the CDR3 is TGTGCCAGCAGCCGGGGGGGTGCCTCCTACGAGCAGTACTTC. It is translated as CASSRGGASYEQYF. The chain joins TRBV5-4 to TRBJ2-7, with 8 bases lining up with TRBD2. The germline gives CDR1 SGHNT, CDR2 YYREEE (reference sequence). V lost 4 bases, J lost 0 bases, and 3 bases stayed unmatched. This CDR3 spans 14 amino acids.

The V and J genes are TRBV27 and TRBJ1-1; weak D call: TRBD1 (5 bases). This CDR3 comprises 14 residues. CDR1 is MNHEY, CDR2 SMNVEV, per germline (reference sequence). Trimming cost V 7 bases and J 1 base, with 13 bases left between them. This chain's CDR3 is CASKWPGSNTEAFF. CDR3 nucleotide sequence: TGTGCCAGCAAATGGCCAGGGTCGAACACTGAAGCTTTCTTT.

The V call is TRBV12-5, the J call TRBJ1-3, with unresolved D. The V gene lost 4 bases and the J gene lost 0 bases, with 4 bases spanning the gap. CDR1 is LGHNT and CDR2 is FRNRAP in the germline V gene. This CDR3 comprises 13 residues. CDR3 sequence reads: CASGWNSGNTIYF. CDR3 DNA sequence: TGTGCTAGTGGTTGGAACTCTGGAAACACCATATATTTT.

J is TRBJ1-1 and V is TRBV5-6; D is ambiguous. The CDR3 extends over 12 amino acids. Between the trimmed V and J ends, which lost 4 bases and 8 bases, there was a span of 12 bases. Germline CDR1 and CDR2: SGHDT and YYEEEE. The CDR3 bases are TGTGCCAGCAGCCTACAATACGACGAAGCTTTCTTT. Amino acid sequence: CASSLQYDEAFF. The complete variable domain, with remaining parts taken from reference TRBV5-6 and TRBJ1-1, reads DAGVTQSPTHLIKTRGQQVTLRCSPKSGHDTVSWYQQALGQGPQFIFQYYEEEERQRGNFPDRFSGHQFPNYSSELNVNALLLGDSALYLCASSLQYDEAFFGQGTRLTVV.

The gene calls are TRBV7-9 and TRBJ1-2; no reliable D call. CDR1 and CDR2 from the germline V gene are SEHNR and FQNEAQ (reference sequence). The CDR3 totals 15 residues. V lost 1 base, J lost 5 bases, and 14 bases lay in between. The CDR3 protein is CASSLGQQDRYGYTF. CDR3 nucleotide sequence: TGTGCCAGCAGCTTAGGGCAACAAGATCGGTATGGCTACACCTTC.

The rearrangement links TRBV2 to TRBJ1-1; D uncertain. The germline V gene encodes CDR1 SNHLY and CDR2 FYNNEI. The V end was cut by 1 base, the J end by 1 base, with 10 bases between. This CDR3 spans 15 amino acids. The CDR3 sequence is CASSEVTVENTEAFF. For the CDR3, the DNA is TGTGCCAGCAGTGAAGTAACAGTTGAGAACACTGAAGCTTTCTTT.

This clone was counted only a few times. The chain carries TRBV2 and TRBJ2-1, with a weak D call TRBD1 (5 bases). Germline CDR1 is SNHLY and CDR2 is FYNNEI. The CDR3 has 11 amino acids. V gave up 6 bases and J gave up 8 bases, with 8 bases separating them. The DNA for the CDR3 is TGTGCCAGCAGGGGGCCCGATGAGCAGTTCTTC. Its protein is CASRGPDEQFF.

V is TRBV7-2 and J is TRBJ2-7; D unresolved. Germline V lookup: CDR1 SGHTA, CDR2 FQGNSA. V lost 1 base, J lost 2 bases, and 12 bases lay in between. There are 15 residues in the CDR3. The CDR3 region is CASSLGSGGAYEQYF. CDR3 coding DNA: TGTGCCAGCAGCTTAGGGTCGGGTGGGGCCTACGAGCAGTACTTC.

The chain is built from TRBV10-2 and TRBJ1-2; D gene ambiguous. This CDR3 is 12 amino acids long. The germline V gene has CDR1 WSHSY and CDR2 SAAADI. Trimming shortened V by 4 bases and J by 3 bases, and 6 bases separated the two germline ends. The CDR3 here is CASSVADYGYTF. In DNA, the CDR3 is TGCGCCAGCAGTGTGGCTGACTATGGCTACACCTTC.

CDR3 amino acids: CATTKGGANYGYTF. DNA for the CDR3: TGTGCCACCACAAAGGGGGGGGCGAACTATGGCTACACCTTC. The V and J genes are TRBV10-3 and TRBJ1-2; a weak D match, TRBD1 (6 bases). The CDR3 sequence is 14 residues long. CDR1 and CDR2 from the germline V gene are ENHRY and SYGVKD. V gave up 10 bases and J gave up 2 bases, with 17 bases separating them.

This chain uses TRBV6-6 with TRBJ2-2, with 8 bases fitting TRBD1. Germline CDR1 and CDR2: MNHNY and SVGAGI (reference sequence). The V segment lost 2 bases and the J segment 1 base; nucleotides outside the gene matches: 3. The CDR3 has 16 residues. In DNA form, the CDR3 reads TGTGCCAGCAGTTACGGACAGGGAATGAACACCGGGGAGCTGTTTTTT. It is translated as CASSYGQGMNTGELFF.

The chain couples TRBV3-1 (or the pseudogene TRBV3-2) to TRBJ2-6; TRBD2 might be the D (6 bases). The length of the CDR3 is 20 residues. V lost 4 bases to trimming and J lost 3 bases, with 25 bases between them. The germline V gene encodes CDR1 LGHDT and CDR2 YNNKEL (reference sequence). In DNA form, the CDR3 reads TGTGCCAGCAGCCCTACGGTGAAACCTCTAATCGGGGGTGGGGCCAACGTCCTGACTTTC. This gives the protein CASSPTVKPLIGGGANVLTF.

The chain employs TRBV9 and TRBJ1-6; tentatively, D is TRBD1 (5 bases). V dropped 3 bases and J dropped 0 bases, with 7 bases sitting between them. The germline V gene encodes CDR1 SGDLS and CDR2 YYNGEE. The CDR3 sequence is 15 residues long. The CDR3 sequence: CASSEGVSYNSPLHF. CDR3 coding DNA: TGTGCCAGCAGCGAAGGGGTCTCCTATAATTCACCCCTCCACTTT.

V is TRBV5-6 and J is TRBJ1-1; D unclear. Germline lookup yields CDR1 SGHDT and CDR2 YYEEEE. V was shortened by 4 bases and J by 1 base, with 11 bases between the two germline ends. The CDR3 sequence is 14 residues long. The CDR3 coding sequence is TGTGCCAGCAGCGTCGTACAGAGGAACACTGAAGCTTTCTTT. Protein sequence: CASSVVQRNTEAFF.

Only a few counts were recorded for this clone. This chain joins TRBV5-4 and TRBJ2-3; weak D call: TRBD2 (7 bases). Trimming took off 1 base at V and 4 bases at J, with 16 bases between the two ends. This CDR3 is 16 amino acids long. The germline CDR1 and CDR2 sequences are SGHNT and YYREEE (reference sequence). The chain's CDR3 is CASSLMRGPPPDTQYF. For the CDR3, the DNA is TGTGCCAGCAGCTTGATGCGGGGGCCCCCCCCAGATACGCAGTATTTT.